This is a list of T cell receptor beta chains from one sample in a study of T cells in Graves' hyperthyroidism and ophthalmopathy. TCRdb re-called the multiplex PCR reads with MiXCR, one entry per CDR3 protein. Altogether about 640,000 distinct CDR3 sequences are present, roughly 15% being singletons, with the ten largest covering about an eighth. Sample: blood. All receptors come from a woman aged 50 to 60 with Graves' ophthalmopathy. Each CDR3 is given with its conserved first and last residue. The D gene is left open where the match is weak. Clone size is not always given. Where it is, it says once, few, many or a class for expanded clones.

D gene: -
J gene: TRBJ2-5
V gene: TRBV5-1
clone size: -
CDR3 DNA: TGCGCCAGCAGCTTGATGGCGCCCCCCCAAGAGACCCAGTACTTC
CDR3 protein: CASSLMAPPQETQYF

D gene: TRBD1
J gene: TRBJ2-7
V gene: TRBV7-9
clone size: many
CDR3 DNA: TGTGCCAGCATCCTGACAGGGCAGAATTACGAGCAGTACTTC
CDR3 protein: CASILTGQNYEQYF

D gene: TRBD2
J gene: TRBJ2-7
V gene: TRBV7-2
clone size: many
CDR3 DNA: TGTGCCAGCAGCGTTGGGACTAATGCCTACGAGCAGTACTTC
CDR3 protein: CASSVGTNAYEQYF

D gene: TRBD2
J gene: TRBJ2-7
V gene: TRBV30
clone size: many
CDR3 DNA: TGTGCCACAAGCGGGAACTCCTACGAGCAGTACTTC
CDR3 protein: CATSGNSYEQYF

D gene: -
J gene: TRBJ2-1
V gene: TRBV29-1
clone size: many
CDR3 DNA: TGCAGCGTTGACGGACAAAGGGCAGGGTCCTACAATGAGCAGTTCTTC
CDR3 protein: CSVDGQRAGSYNEQFF

D gene: -
J gene: TRBJ2-2
V gene: TRBV7-9
clone size: few
CDR3 DNA: TGTGCCAGCAGCTTAAGTCTAGCCCCGAACACCGGGGAGCTGTTTTTT
CDR3 protein: CASSLSLAPNTGELFF

D gene: -
J gene: TRBJ2-7
V gene: TRBV10-3
clone size: few
CDR3 DNA: TGTGCCATCAGTGAAATCGACAGGACTTCCTCCTACGAGCAGTACTTC
CDR3 protein: CAISEIDRTSSYEQYF

D gene: TRBD1
J gene: TRBJ2-3
V gene: TRBV7-3
clone size: many
CDR3 DNA: TGTGCCAGCAGCTTATACCGGACAGGAGCCACAGATACGCAGTATTTT
CDR3 protein: CASSLYRTGATDTQYF

D gene: -
J gene: TRBJ2-7
V gene: TRBV28
clone size: many
CDR3 DNA: TGTGCCAGCTGGCGTCAGTCTTACGAGCAGTACTTC
CDR3 protein: CASWRQSYEQYF

D gene: -
J gene: TRBJ1-5
V gene: TRBV2
clone size: many
CDR3 DNA: TGTGCCAGCAGGGAGGGGTTAGCAAATCAGCCCCAGCATTTT
CDR3 protein: CASREGLANQPQHF

D gene: TRBD1
J gene: TRBJ1-2
V gene: TRBV3-1
clone size: -
CDR3 DNA: TGTGCCAGCAGCCAAGACCGGACAGGAGACGAACCGAACTATGGCTACACCTTC
CDR3 protein: CASSQDRTGDEPNYGYTF

D gene: TRBD1
J gene: TRBJ1-1
V gene: TRBV10-3
clone size: many
CDR3 DNA: TGTGCCATCGGGACAGGGGGTGCGAACACTGAAGCTTTCTTT
CDR3 protein: CAIGTGGANTEAFF

D gene: TRBD2
J gene: TRBJ2-7
V gene: TRBV28
clone size: few
CDR3 DNA: TGTGCCAGCAGTTTAACTAGCGGGAGGGGGGTGGGCGAGCAGTACTTC
CDR3 protein: CASSLTSGRGVGEQYF

D gene: TRBD1
J gene: TRBJ1-2
V gene: TRBV7-3
clone size: -
CDR3 DNA: TGTGCCAGCAGCACATGGGACAGGGAAGGGGCCTATGGCTACACCTTC
CDR3 protein: CASSTWDREGAYGYTF

D gene: TRBD1
J gene: TRBJ1-5
V gene: TRBV28
clone size: many
CDR3 DNA: TGTGCCAGCAGTTTAGTTGGGACAGGCCAGCAGCCCCAGCATTTT
CDR3 protein: CASSLVGTGQQPQHF

D gene: TRBD1
J gene: TRBJ1-1
V gene: TRBV7-2
clone size: -
CDR3 DNA: TGTGCCAGCAGTCTACAGGGGTTAGCTGAAGCTTTCTTT
CDR3 protein: CASSLQGLAEAFF

D gene: -
J gene: TRBJ1-2
V gene: TRBV14
clone size: -
CDR3 DNA: TGTGCCAGCAGCCAAGATGGTGACGGTTCCTATGGCTACACCTTC
CDR3 protein: CASSQDGDGSYGYTF

D gene: -
J gene: TRBJ2-2
V gene: TRBV6-5
clone size: many
CDR3 DNA: TGTGCCAGCAGTTACCTCCGTTATCCTGCGGTCACCGGGGAGCTGTTTTTT
CDR3 protein: CASSYLRYPAVTGELFF

D gene: -
J gene: TRBJ1-2
V gene: TRBV27
clone size: many
CDR3 DNA: TGTGCCAGCCGAAACCAGGGAGGTTTCGTTGGCTACACCTTC
CDR3 protein: CASRNQGGFVGYTF

D gene: -
J gene: TRBJ2-5
V gene: TRBV20-1
clone size: -
CDR3 DNA: TGCAGTGCTAGGACTGACCAAGAGACCCAGTACTTC
CDR3 protein: CSARTDQETQYF

D gene: -
J gene: TRBJ2-3
V gene: TRBV5-1
clone size: many
CDR3 DNA: TGCGCCAGCAGCTTGCTCGTCGGGGGCAGCACAGATACGCAGTATTTT
CDR3 protein: CASSLLVGGSTDTQYF

D gene: -
J gene: TRBJ1-1
V gene: TRBV4-2
clone size: many
CDR3 DNA: TGTGCCAGCAGCCAAGGGGGTTTTTTGCAACTTGAAGCTTTCTTT
CDR3 protein: CASSQGGFLQLEAFF

D gene: TRBD2
J gene: TRBJ2-1
V gene: TRBV6-5
clone size: -
CDR3 DNA: TGTGCCAGCAGTTACCGCGCTAGCGGGAGCAACGGTGAGCAGTTCTTC
CDR3 protein: CASSYRASGSNGEQFF

D gene: -
J gene: TRBJ2-7
V gene: TRBV18
clone size: -
CDR3 DNA: TGTGCCAGCTCACCACCTAGCAAAATCTACGAGCAGTACTTC
CDR3 protein: CASSPPSKIYEQYF

D gene: -
J gene: TRBJ2-7
V gene: TRBV11-2
clone size: many
CDR3 DNA: TGTGCCAGCAGCTTGGCACGCTTTTACGAGCAGTACTTC
CDR3 protein: CASSLARFYEQYF

D gene: -
J gene: TRBJ1-5
V gene: TRBV7-8
clone size: many
CDR3 DNA: TGTGCCAGCAGCTTAGAGGCACTTCACTCCTTTAGCAATCAGCCCCAGCATTTT
CDR3 protein: CASSLEALHSFSNQPQHF